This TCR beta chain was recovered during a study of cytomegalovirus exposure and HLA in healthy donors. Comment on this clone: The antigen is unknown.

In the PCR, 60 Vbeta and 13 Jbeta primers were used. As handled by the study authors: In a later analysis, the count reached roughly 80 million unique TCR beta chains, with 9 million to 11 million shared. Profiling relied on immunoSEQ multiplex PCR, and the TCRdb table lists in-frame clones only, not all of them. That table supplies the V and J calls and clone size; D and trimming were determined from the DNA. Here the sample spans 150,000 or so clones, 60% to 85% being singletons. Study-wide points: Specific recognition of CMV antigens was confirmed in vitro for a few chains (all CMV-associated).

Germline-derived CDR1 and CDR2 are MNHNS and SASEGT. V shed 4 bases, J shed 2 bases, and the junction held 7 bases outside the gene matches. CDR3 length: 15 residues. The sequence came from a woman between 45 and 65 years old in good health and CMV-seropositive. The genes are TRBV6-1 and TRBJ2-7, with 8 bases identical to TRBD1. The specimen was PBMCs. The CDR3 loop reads CASSATGTGPYEQYF. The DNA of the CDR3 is TGTGCCAGCAGTGCAACCGGGACAGGCCCCTACGAGCAGTACTTC.